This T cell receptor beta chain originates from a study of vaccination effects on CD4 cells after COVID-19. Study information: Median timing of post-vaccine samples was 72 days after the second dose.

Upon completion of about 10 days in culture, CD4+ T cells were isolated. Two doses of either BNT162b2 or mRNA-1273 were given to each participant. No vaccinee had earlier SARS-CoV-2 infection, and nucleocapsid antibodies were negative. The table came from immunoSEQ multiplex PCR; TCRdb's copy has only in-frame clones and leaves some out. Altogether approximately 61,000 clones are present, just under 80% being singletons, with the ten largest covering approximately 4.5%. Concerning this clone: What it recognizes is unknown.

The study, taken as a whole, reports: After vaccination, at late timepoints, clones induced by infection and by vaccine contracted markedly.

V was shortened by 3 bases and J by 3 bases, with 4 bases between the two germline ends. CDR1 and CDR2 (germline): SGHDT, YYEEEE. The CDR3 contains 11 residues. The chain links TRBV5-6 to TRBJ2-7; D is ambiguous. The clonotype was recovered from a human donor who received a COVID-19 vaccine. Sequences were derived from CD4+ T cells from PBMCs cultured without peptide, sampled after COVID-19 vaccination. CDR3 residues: CASSSFYEQYF. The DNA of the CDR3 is TGTGCCAGCAGCTCCTTCTACGAGCAGTACTTC.